Listed here is a single T cell receptor beta chain. Its antigen is currently not known. One base away there is no much larger clone; base qualities are not given. This specimen comes from a study of Ad26.COV2.S vaccination and SARS-CoV-2 variants (dated by TCRdb to the early 2020s). For context, the study as a whole: Donors in the vaccine arm were drawn from COV1001, a phase I-IIa trial of Ad26.COV2.S in healthy adults that was multicentre, randomized, double-blind and placebo-controlled. The TCR-sequenced set comprised approximately 30 samples: around 20 Ad26.COV2.S vaccine recipients, 5 placebo recipients and 8 SARS-CoV-2 convalescent individuals. Trial participants were randomized into five groups of five, in which low-dose or high-dose Ad26.COV2.S was given once or twice, or placebo was given on both occasions. TCRbeta repertoire sequencing served as the tool for gauging how specific and how broad the SARS-CoV-2-reactive T cell receptors were following Ad26.COV2.S vaccination. Ad26.COV2.S was administered intramuscularly at 5 x 10^10 or 1 x 10^11 viral particles, either as a single shot or as two shots given 56 days apart. Blinding of investigators to trial group allocation was maintained during experiments and outcome assessment. Here is what the overall study found, with its caveats: Vaccine and placebo recipients had similar non-spike TCR breadth, a finding consistent with the vaccine containing only spike. After vaccination, substantial breadth of spike-specific CD8+ and CD4+ T cell responses was reported. Higher spike-specific TCR breadth was observed in Ad26.COV2.S recipients than in placebo recipients (P = 0.0014). According to the authors, total T cell responses may have been underestimated by the TCR breadth and depth analyses. The study was not powered to compare responses between vaccine doses or regimens.

From its cysteine to its phenylalanine, the CDR3 spans 14 amino acids. Solely the CDR3 DNA is kept, with 42 bases framed from the first base. V and J lose 2 bases and 4 bases, and a span of 11 bases separates them. The CDR1 and CDR2 encoded by the germline V gene (reference sequence) are LGHDT and YNNKEL. The immunoSEQ Assay was used to sequence TCRbeta CDR3 regions. After extraction, genomic DNA underwent amplification by bias-controlled multiplex PCR, followed by high-throughput sequencing. The study's own analysis went as follows. To quantify the absolute abundance of each unique TCRbeta CDR3 region, sequences were collapsed and filtered. T cell fraction was estimated by normalizing TCRbeta template counts to usable DNA, with usable DNA measured through amplification of reference genes found in all nucleated cells. Repertoire TCRs were annotated as SARS-CoV-2-specific when V gene, CDR3 amino acid sequence and J gene were exactly matched to a known reactive TCR set. The reference SARS-CoV-2 TCR set came from MIRA and was filtered for enrichment in COVID-19-positive ImmuneCODE repertoires, removing public or cross-reactive TCRs. Using the MIRA antigens, annotated TCRs were further analysed by specific ORF or by position within an ORF. Breadth was defined as the number of annotated unique rearrangements divided by the total number of unique productive rearrangements, and depth was defined as the summed frequency of the annotated unique rearrangements. TCR breadth was compared between groups using two-sided Wilcoxon rank-sum tests. In TCRdb, the immuneACCESS table is reduced to in-frame sequences with V and J assigned. These tables do not hold every clone; where another copy was compared, an unresolved V gene accounts for under half, and the others remain unexplained. The DNA was the basis for D and trimming; V, J and clone size are from that table. Counted in this sample were 400,000 to 450,000 clones; 90% of them appeared once. The ten most abundant clones make up about 12% of the sample.

What the treatment or condition label conveys for this sample: around 19 received Ad26.COV2.S at low or high dose, single or two shots; about 5 received placebo; per-sample allocation not given. For vaccine and placebo recipients, the sequenced repertoires came from samples collected on day 63 after the first injection. Cohort 1b enrolled some 25 adults aged 18-55 years at a single site in Boston, USA, between 29 July and 7 August 2020. Ad26.COV2.S was a replication-incompetent adenovirus type 26 vector expressing a prefusion-stabilized SARS-CoV-2 spike protein from the original Wuhan strain. This TCR came from a person aged 18-60 years who received the Ad26.COV2.S COVID-19 vaccine or a placebo. Specimen: peripheral blood, collected in a trial of Ad26.COV2.S vaccine versus placebo. This sequence uses TRBV3-1 (or the pseudogene TRBV3-2) and TRBJ1-2; a tentative D call is TRBD1 (5 bases match). The CDR3 amino acid sequence is: CASSQPGRPYGYTF. The bases are TGTGCCAGCAGCCAACCGGGACGGCCCTATGGCTACACCTTC.